This T cell receptor beta chain is from a study of post-analysis software for immune sequencing data. Overall study findings and caveats: In patients, a few TRBV segments were more frequent than in controls, with TRBV5-6, TRBV5-1 and TRBV20-1 among them.

This CDR3 spans 15 amino acids. Germline lookup yields CDR1 DFQATT and CDR2 SNEGSKA (reference sequence). V was clipped by 3 bases and J by 9 bases; unmatched bases: 11. For this clonotype: What it binds is unknown.

Unique molecular identifiers had been added to the TCR beta cDNA libraries. TCRdb analysed the PCR reads with MiXCR anew, one entry per CDR3 protein. The profile shows hundreds of thousands of distinct CDR3 sequences, under 55% of them singletons. The sample comprised blood. The chain is built from TRBV20-1 and TRBJ2-1, with TRBD2 matching over 10 bases. This sequence originates from a girl aged 5-17 years with multiple sclerosis. For the CDR3, the DNA is TGCAGTGCTAGGAATAGCGGGAGGAAGGTGGGTGAGCAGTTCTTC. It yields the protein CSARNSGRKVGEQFF.